This T cell receptor beta chain was recovered during a study of cytomegalovirus exposure and HLA in healthy donors (dated by TCRdb to the late 2010s). In the study overall: An earlier analysis of about 530 of the donors reported over 250 Gb of sequence data and 117 million unique TCR beta sequences obtained from around 190 million T cells. Typing coverage varied by locus: roughly 620-640 donors for A, B, C, DRB1 and DQB1; more than 500 for DQA1; more than 600 for DPA1; around 490 for DPB1. The study used immunosequencing to profile the T cell repertoires of approximately 650 subjects and linked those repertoires to cytomegalovirus serostatus. In a later analysis, previously published TCR beta repertoires from some 640 donors were re-analyzed and high-resolution HLA genotyping was added so that TCR occurrence patterns could be studied. Roughly 300 gigabases of sequencing data and around 80 million unique TCR sequences made up an early release that covered around 640 HLA-typed donors. The genetic ancestry cluster associated with self-reported Caucasian donors included over 80% of the approximately 400 genotyped donors. An earlier analysis of some 600 of the donors applied high-throughput TCR beta sequencing to assess whether each TCR beta V gene segment acted as functional or pseudogenic. All discovery cohort repertoires had been generated on a single sequencing platform. To predict cytomegalovirus infection status, the study brought together high-throughput TCR immunosequencing, statistical association of individual TCRs with disease status, and machine learning. Rather than drawing on any new phenotypic data, the later analysis identified candidate immune exposures from TCR beta sequences and the way those sequences occurred across donors. Along with the 666-subject first cohort, a separate validation cohort of over 90 different subjects was used. Donor age, sex, ethnicity and CMV serostatus were collected together with the repertoire data. The study aimed to test whether signatures of past pathogen exposure could be identified by cataloging public T cell receptors. Genome-wide SNP genotypes for about three fifths of the roughly 670 donors were used in a later genetic analysis, which treated that subset as a discovery cohort. HLA typing covered class I and class II loci at four-digit resolution. Across 398 genotyped donors of the cohort, an average of about 240,000 unique TCR beta nucleotide sequences per donor were sequenced, and approximately 17% of those sequences were non-productive. Roughly 5 DR-DQ haplotypes were handled as single units for association and clustering, since linkage in the cohort was strong.

The library was obtained by the immunoSEQ multiplex PCR assay. The multiplex PCR relied on a mix of 60 forward primers for TCR Vbeta segments and 13 reverse primers for TCR Jbeta segments. A multiplex PCR assay on genomic DNA amplified the CDR3 region of rearranged TCR beta genes. On the Illumina HiSeq System, the amplified TCR beta libraries were sequenced as 87-base-pair reads. The original pipeline was this. Across the 500 to 850 repertoires, a later analysis counted 80 million or so unique TCR beta chains, roughly 11 million of which were shared by at least two donors. A nearest-neighbor algorithm error-corrected the raw reads and collapsed the reads into unique sequences, merging closely related sequences to remove PCR and sequencing errors. To assign V, D and J gene segments, CDR3 sequences were aligned to IMGT reference sequences. For a sequence to be retained, a match of at least six nucleotides was required to both a V gene segment and a J gene segment. Rearrangements were classified as productive when the CDR3 lacked stop codons and remained in frame with V and J, and all other rearrangements were classified as non-productive. Following IMGT convention, CDR3 was defined as the stretch from the second conserved V-encoded cysteine up to the conserved J-encoded phenylalanine. The earlier analysis of 550 to 650 of the donors excluded any sequence lacking an unambiguous match to a single V gene segment. An earlier analysis of 587 of the donors classified V segments as functional when productive rearrangements were above 56.7% and as segregating when the standard deviation between donors was above 5%. A statistical classification framework was developed to diagnose cytomegalovirus status using the catalog of TCR beta chain sequences. In a later analysis, V and J genes were assigned by comparing TCR nucleotide sequences against IMGT/GENE-DB human TR gene sequences. The TCRdist pipeline was used in a later analysis to assign CDR3 sequences and most-parsimonious VDJ recombination scenarios. In a later analysis, each TCR beta chain was defined by its CDR3 amino acid sequence together with its V-gene family, and reads lacking a unique V-gene family were excluded. In a later analysis, 550 to 650 highly shared, low-generation-probability nucleotide sequences were removed to address suspected cross-contamination and a sequencing artifact. A later analysis calculated a clonal expansion index for each public chain from normalized within-repertoire ranks of inferred template counts. In a later analysis, generation probabilities were computed with a VDJ recombination model fitted to out-of-frame rearrangements, and the resulting probabilities were checked against IGoR. Hypergeometric tests were used in a later analysis to score TCR-TCR, TCR-HLA and TCR-CMV co-occurrence, with a repertoire-size bias correction applied to the TCR pairs. False discovery rates were estimated in a later analysis by permuting HLA or CMV assignments 20 times. In a later analysis, co-occurring TCRs were grouped using DBSCAN, with TCRdist sequence similarity added in when clustering inside HLA-allele-positive subsets. Repertoires with fewer than 30,000 or more than 120,000 public chains, plus five repertoires with anomalous nucleotide sharing, were excluded from co-occurrence clustering. TCRdb retrieved this table from immuneACCESS and kept in-frame rearrangements only. Not all clones are present; in checked studies, unresolved V genes account for under half, and no reason is known for the remainder. The V and J calls and clone size were taken over from that table, and D and trimming were inferred from the DNA. Counted in this sample were about 160,000 clones; about 77% of them appeared once. The top ten hold approximately 1.3% of the sample.

The cohort was made up of under 800 healthy bone marrow donors. Cohort members were all nominally healthy when sampled, although unrecorded immune exposures were likely present. The donor tested CMV seronegative, placing the donor among the 300 to 450 seronegative members of the cohort. Every donor gave a peripheral blood sample, and the peripheral blood mononuclear cells from that sample were used for TCR beta sequencing. The Qiagen DNeasy Blood Extraction Kit was used to extract genomic DNA from the blood cell samples. For this clone: No antigen is known for it. No base qualities exist here, and no much larger clone lies one base off it.

Study-level results and caveats: Because counts were too low, seventeen rarely observed V segments, including chromosome 9 orphons, were excluded from the earlier analysis of around 590 of the donors. Strong co-occurrence of HLA alleles, especially DR and DQ, made assigning TCR associations to individual alleles difficult. A later analysis found that most CMV-associated TCR beta chains appeared HLA-restricted, with HLA associations seemingly driven largely by CMV exposure. Several of the top co-occurrence clusters appeared to be linked to parvovirus B19, influenza, CMV and Epstein-Barr virus, according to a later analysis. According to a later genetic analysis, donors in an Asian-associated ancestry cluster had fewer N-insertions in productive TCRs than the roughly 670-donor mean. Presence/absence analyses assumed roughly uniform sequencing depth across donors, an assumption that may not hold. V-gene and J-gene trimming of TCR beta chains was associated with a missense DCLRE1C variant in a later genetic analysis, and the association was replicated in an independent cohort. A total of 164 TCR beta chains were listed by the study as associated with cytomegalovirus. A group of highly shared sequence variants was considered likely to be a technical artifact of the sequencing pipeline. At a false discovery rate of 0.05, a later analysis linked 16,951 TCR beta sequences to specific HLA alleles. A later analysis found that HLA-associated TCR beta chains were more clonally expanded and had lower generation probabilities than equally common non-associated chains. In vitro tests confirmed that a few of the cytomegalovirus-associated TCR beta chains recognize cytomegalovirus antigens. According to the authors, the approach could potentially be generalized to other disease states and immunological phenotypes. Correlated functional status among segregating V segments might reflect linkage disequilibrium, but an unknown experimental factor could not be ruled out. Because HLA typing was unavailable for some donors at each locus, only the typed subset was used in association tests. Immune exposure information for the cohort was limited to CMV serostatus. Cytomegalovirus status was reported to be diagnosed by the classifier with high specificity and sensitivity in both the original and validation cohorts. A further reported finding was that TCR beta sequences accurately predicted the HLA-A and HLA-B alleles for most subjects in the first cohort. In an earlier analysis of around 500 of the donors, most TCR beta V segments appeared in productive rearrangements about 87% or about 30% of the time, broadly matching IMGT annotations. Only TCR beta chains were sequenced in this cohort, and the absence of alpha or paired-chain data limited detectable features. In a later analysis, TCR association rates were found to vary across HLA loci, with the most associated TCRs seen for DRB1 alleles and the fewest for HLA-C alleles. While some public TCRs were present in many individuals, most TCR sequences turned up only very rarely across donors.

Input material: PBMCs. The TCR was taken from a man aged 25-45 years in good health and CMV-seronegative.

The DNA reads TGTGCCTGGAACGGGGGTTTCAATGAGCAGTTCTTC. This gives the protein CAWNGGFNEQFF. The chain is made from TRBV30 and TRBJ2-1; the D gene is perhaps TRBD2, on 6 matching bases. V is clipped by 4 bases and J by 6 bases, and the sequence between their germline boundaries is 10 bases long. Spanning cysteine to phenylalanine, the CDR3 consists of 12 amino acids. The kept DNA is CDR3 alone, 36 bases in frame from the first base. CDR1 and CDR2 (GTSNPN, SVGIG) derive from the germline V gene (reference sequence).